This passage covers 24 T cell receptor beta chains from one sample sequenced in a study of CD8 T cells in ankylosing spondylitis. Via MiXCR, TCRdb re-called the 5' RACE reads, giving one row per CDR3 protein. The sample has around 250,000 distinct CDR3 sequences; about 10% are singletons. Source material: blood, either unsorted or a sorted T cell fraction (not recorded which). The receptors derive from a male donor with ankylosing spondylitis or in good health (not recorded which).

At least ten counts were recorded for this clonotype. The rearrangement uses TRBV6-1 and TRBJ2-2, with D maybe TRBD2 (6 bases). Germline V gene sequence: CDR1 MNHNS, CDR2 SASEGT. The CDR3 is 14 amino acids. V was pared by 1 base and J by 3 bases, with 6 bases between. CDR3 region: CASSEVADTGELFF. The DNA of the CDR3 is TGTGCCAGCAGTGAAGTAGCGGACACCGGGGAGCTGTTTTTT.

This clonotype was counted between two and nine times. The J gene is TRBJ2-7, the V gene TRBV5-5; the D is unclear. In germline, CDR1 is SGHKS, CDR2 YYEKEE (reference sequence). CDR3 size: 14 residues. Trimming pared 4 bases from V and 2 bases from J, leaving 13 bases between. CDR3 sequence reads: CASSVDLRTYEQYF. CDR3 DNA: TGTGCCAGCAGCGTCGACCTAAGGACCTACGAGCAGTACTTC.

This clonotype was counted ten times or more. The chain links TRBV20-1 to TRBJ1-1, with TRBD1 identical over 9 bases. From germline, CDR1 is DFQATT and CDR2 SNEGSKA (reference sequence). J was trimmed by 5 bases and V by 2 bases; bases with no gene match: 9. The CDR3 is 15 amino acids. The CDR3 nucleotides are TGCAGTGCTAGATCACAGGGGGCGAAATTAACTGAAGCTTTCTTT. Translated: CSARSQGAKLTEAFF.

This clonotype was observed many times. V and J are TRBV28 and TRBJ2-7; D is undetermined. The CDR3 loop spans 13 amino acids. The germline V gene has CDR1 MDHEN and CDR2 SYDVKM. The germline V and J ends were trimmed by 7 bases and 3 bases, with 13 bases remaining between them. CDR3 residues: CASKENGGYEQYF. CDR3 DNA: TGTGCCAGCAAGGAGAACGGCGGCTACGAGCAGTACTTC.

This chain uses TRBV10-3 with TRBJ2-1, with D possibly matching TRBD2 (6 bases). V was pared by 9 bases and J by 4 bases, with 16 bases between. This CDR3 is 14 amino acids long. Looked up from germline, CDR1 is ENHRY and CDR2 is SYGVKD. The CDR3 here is CAIRSGTEYNEQFF. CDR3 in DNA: TGTGCCATAAGATCCGGGACTGAGTACAATGAGCAGTTCTTC.

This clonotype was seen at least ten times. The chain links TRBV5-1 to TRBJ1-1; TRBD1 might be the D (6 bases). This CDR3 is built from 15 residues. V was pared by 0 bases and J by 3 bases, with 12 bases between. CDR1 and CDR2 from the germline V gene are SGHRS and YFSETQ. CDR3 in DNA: TGCGCCAGCAGCTTGGGGGGGCTATCGGACACTGAAGCTTTCTTT. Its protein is CASSLGGLSDTEAFF. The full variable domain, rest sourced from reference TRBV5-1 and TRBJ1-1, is KAGVTQTPRYLIKTRGQQVTLSCSPISGHRSVSWYQQTPGQGLQFLFEYFSETQRNKGNFPGRFSGRQFSNSRSEMNVSTLELGDSALYLCASSLGGLSDTEAFFGQGTRLTVV.

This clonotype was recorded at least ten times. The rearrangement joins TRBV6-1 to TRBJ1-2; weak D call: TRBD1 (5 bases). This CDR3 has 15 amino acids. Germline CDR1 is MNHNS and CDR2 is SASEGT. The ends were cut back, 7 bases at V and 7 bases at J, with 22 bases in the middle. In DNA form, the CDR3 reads TGTGCCAGCACCGAAACCGGGACTTCCACGCTTGGCTACACCTTC. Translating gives CASTETGTSTLGYTF.

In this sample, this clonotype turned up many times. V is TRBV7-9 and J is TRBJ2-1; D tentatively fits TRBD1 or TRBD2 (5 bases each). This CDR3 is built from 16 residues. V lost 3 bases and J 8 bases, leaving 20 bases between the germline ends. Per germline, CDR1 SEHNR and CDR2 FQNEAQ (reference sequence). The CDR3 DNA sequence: TGTGCCAGCAGCTTCGTTCAGAGGGGATTGGGGCATGAGCAGTTCTTC. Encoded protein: CASSFVQRGLGHEQFF.

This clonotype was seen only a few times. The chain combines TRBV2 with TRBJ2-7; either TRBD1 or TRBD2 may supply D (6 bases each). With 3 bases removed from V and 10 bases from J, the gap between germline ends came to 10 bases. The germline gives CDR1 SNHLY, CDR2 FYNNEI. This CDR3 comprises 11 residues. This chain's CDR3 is CASSDGGGQYF. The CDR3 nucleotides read TGTGCCAGCAGTGACGGGGGCGGACAGTACTTC.

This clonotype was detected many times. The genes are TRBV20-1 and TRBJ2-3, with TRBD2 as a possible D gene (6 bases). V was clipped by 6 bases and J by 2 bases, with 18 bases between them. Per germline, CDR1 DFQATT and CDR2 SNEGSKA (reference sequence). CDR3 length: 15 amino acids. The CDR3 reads CSANELAHNTDTQYF. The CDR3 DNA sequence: TGCAGTGCGAACGAACTAGCACACAACACAGATACGCAGTATTTT.

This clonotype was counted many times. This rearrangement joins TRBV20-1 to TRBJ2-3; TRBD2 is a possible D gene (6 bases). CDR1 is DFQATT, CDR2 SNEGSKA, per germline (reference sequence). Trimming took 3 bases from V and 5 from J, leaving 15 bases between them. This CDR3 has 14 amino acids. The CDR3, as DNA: TGCAGTGCTAGCTCCGGCAGGGAGGTAGATACGCAGTATTTT. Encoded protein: CSASSGREVDTQYF.

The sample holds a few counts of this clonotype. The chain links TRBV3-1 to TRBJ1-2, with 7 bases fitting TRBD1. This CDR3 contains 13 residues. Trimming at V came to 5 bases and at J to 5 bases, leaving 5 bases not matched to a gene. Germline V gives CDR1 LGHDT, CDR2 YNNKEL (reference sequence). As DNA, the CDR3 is TGTGCCAGCAGCGCAGGGACAGCTTATGGCTACACCTTC. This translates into CASSAGTAYGYTF.

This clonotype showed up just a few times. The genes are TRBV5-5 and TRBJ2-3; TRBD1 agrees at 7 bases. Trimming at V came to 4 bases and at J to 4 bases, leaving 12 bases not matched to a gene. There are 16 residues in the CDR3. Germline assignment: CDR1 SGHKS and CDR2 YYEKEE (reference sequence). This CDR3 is CASSLISDREADTQYF. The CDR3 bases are TGTGCCAGCAGCCTAATATCCGACAGGGAAGCAGATACGCAGTATTTT.

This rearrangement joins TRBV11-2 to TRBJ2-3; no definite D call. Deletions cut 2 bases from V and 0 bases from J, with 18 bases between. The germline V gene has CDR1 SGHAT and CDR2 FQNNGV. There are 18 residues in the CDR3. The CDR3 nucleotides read TGTGCCAGCAGCTTACCCCGCTCGGGTGAAACTAGCACAGATACGCAGTATTTT. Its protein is CASSLPRSGETSTDTQYF.

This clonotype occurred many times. The CDR3, as DNA: TGCAGTGCTAGTAACAGGGACACAGATACGCAGTATTTT. Its protein product is CSASNRDTDTQYF. This chain connects TRBV20-1 to TRBJ2-3, with a tentative D call TRBD1 (6 bases). V was pared by 3 bases and J by 2 bases, with 9 bases between. There are 13 residues in the CDR3. CDR1 and CDR2 from the germline V gene are DFQATT and SNEGSKA (reference sequence).

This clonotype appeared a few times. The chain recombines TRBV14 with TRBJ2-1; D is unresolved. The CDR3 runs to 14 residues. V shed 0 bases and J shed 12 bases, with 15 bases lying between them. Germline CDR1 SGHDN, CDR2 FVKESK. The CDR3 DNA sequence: TGTGCCAGCAGCCAAGATCTCTCGGGCTTGGGGCAGTTCTTC. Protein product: CASSQDLSGLGQFF.

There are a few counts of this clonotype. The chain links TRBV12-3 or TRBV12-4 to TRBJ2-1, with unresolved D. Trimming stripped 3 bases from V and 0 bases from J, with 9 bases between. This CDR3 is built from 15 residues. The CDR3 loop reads CASSFPQRSYNEQFF. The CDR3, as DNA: TGTGCCAGCAGTTTCCCTCAACGCTCCTACAATGAGCAGTTCTTC.

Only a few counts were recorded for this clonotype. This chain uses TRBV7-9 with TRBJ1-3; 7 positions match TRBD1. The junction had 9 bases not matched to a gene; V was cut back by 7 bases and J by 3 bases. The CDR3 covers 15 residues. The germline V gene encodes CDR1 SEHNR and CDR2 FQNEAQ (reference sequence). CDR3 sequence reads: CASNPGTEIGNTIYF. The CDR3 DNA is TGTGCCAGCAACCCAGGGACAGAAATTGGAAACACCATATATTTT. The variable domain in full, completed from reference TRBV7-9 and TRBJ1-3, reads DTGVSQNPRHKITKRGQNVTFRCDPISEHNRLYWYRQTLGQGPEFLTYFQNEAQLEKSRLLSDRFSAERPKGSFSTLEIQRTEQGDSAMYLCASNPGTEIGNTIYFGEGSWLTVV.

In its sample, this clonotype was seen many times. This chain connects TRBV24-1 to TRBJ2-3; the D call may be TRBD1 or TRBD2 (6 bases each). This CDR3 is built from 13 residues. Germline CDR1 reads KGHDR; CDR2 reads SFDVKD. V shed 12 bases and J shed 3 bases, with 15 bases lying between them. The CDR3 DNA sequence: TGTGCCTCCCAAGGGGGGCCGACAGATACGCAGTATTTT. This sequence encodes CASQGGPTDTQYF.

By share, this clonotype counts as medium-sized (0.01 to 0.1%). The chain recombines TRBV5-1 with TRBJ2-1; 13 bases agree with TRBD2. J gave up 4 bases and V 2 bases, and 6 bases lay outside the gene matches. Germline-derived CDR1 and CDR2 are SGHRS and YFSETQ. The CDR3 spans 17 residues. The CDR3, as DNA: TGCGCCAGCAGCTTTACCGGACTAGCGGGGGTATACAATGAGCAGTTCTTC. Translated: CASSFTGLAGVYNEQFF.

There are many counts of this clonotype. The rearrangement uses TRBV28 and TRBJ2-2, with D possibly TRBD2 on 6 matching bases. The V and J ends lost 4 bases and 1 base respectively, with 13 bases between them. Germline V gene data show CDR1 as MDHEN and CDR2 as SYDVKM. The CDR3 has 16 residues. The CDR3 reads CASSSGLLLNTGELFF. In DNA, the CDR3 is TGTGCCAGCAGTTCCGGACTACTCCTGAACACCGGGGAGCTGTTTTTT.

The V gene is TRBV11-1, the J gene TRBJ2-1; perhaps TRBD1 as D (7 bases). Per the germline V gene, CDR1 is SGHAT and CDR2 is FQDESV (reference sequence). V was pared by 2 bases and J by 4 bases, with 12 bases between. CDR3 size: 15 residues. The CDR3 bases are TGTGCCAGCAGCTTACGCGGGACAGAGTACAATGAGCAGTTCTTC. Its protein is CASSLRGTEYNEQFF.

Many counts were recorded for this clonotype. For the CDR3, the DNA is TGCGCCAGCAGCAGGGGAACAGGGGTAAGCTCCTACAATGAGCAGTTCTTC. As protein: CASSRGTGVSSYNEQFF. The chain links TRBV5-1 to TRBJ2-1, with 7 bases aligning to TRBD1. Trimming at V came to 4 bases and at J to 0 bases, leaving 10 bases not matched to a gene. Looked up from germline, CDR1 is SGHRS and CDR2 is YFSETQ. The CDR3 loop spans 17 amino acids.

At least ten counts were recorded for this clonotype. CDR3 protein: CSVSNSIYEQYF. The CDR3 DNA sequence: TGCAGCGTCAGCAACTCGATCTACGAGCAGTACTTC. The V and J genes are TRBV29-1 and TRBJ2-7, with unresolved D. Germline V lookup: CDR1 SQVTM, CDR2 ANQGSEA. The V and J ends lost 6 bases and 3 bases respectively, with 12 bases between them. The CDR3 consists of 12 residues.